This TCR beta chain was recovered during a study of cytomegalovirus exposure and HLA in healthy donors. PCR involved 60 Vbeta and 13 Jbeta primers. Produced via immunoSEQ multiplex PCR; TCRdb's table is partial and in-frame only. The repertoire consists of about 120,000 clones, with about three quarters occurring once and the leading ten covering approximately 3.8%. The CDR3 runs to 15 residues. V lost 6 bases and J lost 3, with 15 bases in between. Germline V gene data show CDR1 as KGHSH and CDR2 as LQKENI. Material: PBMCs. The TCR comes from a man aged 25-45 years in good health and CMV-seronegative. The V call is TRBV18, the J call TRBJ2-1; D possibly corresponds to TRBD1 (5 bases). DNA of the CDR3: TGTGCCAGCTCCTCCCCAGGGCCCCTCTACAATGAGCAGTTCTTC. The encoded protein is CASSSPGPLYNEQFF.